What follows are 23 T cell receptor beta chains derived from one specimen sequenced in a study of blood T cell repertoires in COVID-19. Only in-frame clones appear in the TCRdb table, and some are missing; sequencing was by immunoSEQ multiplex PCR. Among 170,000 or so clones, around 89% were seen once, and the ten largest hold 1.5% to 2%. The sample taken for sequencing was peripheral blood. These receptors originate from a man aged 18 to 30 who had recovered from COVID-19.

This clone was seen a few times. The chain uses TRBV5-4 and TRBJ1-2; D remains ambiguous. CDR3 length equals 13 residues. Germline V gene lookup returns CDR1 SGHNT and CDR2 YYREEE (reference sequence). Trimming removed 1 base from V and 8 bases from J, with 12 bases in between. As DNA, the CDR3 is TGTGCCAGCAGCTTGACGGGAACTATGGGCTACACCTTC. Its protein is CASSLTGTMGYTF.

V gene TRBV7-2 combines with J gene TRBJ1-3, with no clear D. Between the trimmed V and J ends, which lost 3 bases and 4 bases, there was a span of 7 bases. CDR1 and CDR2 from the germline V gene are SGHTA and FQGNSA. This CDR3 region has 13 residues. The CDR3 DNA follows: TGTGCCAGCAGCTTTAAGGAGGGAAACACCATATATTTT. The encoded protein is CASSFKEGNTIYF.

The chain couples TRBV11-2 to TRBJ2-7, with D uncertain. Trimming pared 1 base from V and 3 bases from J, leaving 10 bases between. Looked up from germline, CDR1 is SGHAT and CDR2 is FQNNGV. The CDR3 consists of 14 residues. The CDR3 is CASSLAQIYYEQYF. The CDR3 coding sequence is TGTGCCAGCAGCTTAGCACAGATCTACTACGAGCAGTACTTC.

DNA of the CDR3: TGTGCCAGCAGCTTGTTGGGGACACCTCAAGAGACCCAGTACTTC. It specifies CASSLLGTPQETQYF. The V call is TRBV7-2, the J call TRBJ2-5; D might be TRBD1 (6 bases). Trimming took off 3 bases at V and 2 bases at J, with 13 bases between the two ends. This CDR3 spans 15 amino acids. Germline V gene sequence: CDR1 SGHTA, CDR2 FQGNSA. The full variable domain, completed using reference TRBV7-2 and TRBJ2-5, is GAGVSQSPSNKVTEKGKDVELRCDPISGHTALYWYRQSLGQGLEFLIYFQGNSAPDKSGLPSDRFSAERTGGSVSTLTIQRTQQEDSAVYLCASSLLGTPQETQYFGPGTRLLVL.

This sequence joins TRBV4-3 and TRBJ1-4, with TRBD1 identical over 7 bases. In germline, CDR1 is LGHNA, CDR2 YSLEER. The CDR3 has 15 residues. V lost 6 bases and J lost 0; bases outside the gene matches: 4. The CDR3 here is CASSPTGATNEKLFF. The CDR3 DNA reads TGCGCCAGCAGTCCTACAGGGGCAACTAATGAAAAACTGTTTTTT.

The chain links TRBV18 to TRBJ2-7, with TRBD2 identical over 7 bases. CDR3 length: 15 amino acids. Looked up from germline, CDR1 is KGHSH and CDR2 is LQKENI. With V trimmed by 6 bases and J by 7 bases, 15 bases remained unmatched. CDR3 DNA: TGTGCCAGCTCCCCGCCTAGCGGTCTTGGTTGGGAGCAGTACTTC. Translating gives CASSPPSGLGWEQYF.

The V gene is TRBV18, the J gene TRBJ2-3, with a possible D match to TRBD2 (5 bases). V shed 4 bases and J shed 10 bases, with 15 bases lying between them. CDR3 length: 13 residues. Germline V CDR1 and CDR2: KGHSH, LQKENI. The CDR3 DNA sequence: TGTGCCAGCTCACAGGACTCCCCGGATTCGCAGTATTTT. Its translation is CASSQDSPDSQYF.

The V and J genes are TRBV10-3 and TRBJ1-5; D might be TRBD1 (6 bases). Germline V lookup: CDR1 ENHRY, CDR2 SYGVKD. The CDR3 runs 12 residues. V was trimmed by 11 bases and J by 4 bases, leaving 12 bases between them. CDR3 DNA: TGTGCCTCAGGGGACAAGAATCAGCCCCAGCATTTT. This encodes CASGDKNQPQHF.

The chain joins TRBV9 to TRBJ2-1; TRBD1 is a possible D gene (6 bases). The CDR3 is made up of 16 amino acids. Germline assignment: CDR1 SGDLS and CDR2 YYNGEE. Trimming removed 0 bases at V and 3 bases at J, with 13 bases between. The CDR3 nucleotides are TGTGCCAGCAGCGTAGTCGCAGGGGCCCGCTACAATGAGCAGTTCTTC. This encodes CASSVVAGARYNEQFF.

This clone was counted once. V is TRBV2 and J is TRBJ2-7; D possibly corresponds to TRBD1 (6 bases). The CDR3 extends over 11 amino acids. Trimming cost V 8 bases and J 4 bases, with 9 bases left between them. Germline CDR1 reads SNHLY; CDR2 reads FYNNEI. The CDR3 here is CASAGAYEQYF. The CDR3 coding sequence is TGTGCCAGCGCAGGGGCGTACGAGCAGTACTTC.

The rearrangement joins TRBV6-5 to TRBJ1-1; 9 nucleotides match TRBD1. Germline V gene data show CDR1 as MNHEY and CDR2 as SVGAGI. The CDR3 is made up of 14 amino acids. V lost 5 bases to trimming and J lost 4 bases; unmatched junction nucleotides: 5. CDR3 in amino acids: CASSTDRGGTEAFF. In nucleotides, the CDR3 is TGTGCCAGCAGTACGGACAGGGGAGGCACTGAAGCTTTCTTT.

The rearrangement uses TRBV3-1 (or the pseudogene TRBV3-2) and TRBJ2-7; TRBD1 agrees at 9 bases. There are 13 residues in the CDR3. Germline V lookup: CDR1 LGHDT, CDR2 YNNKEL (reference sequence). With 4 bases clipped from V and 5 bases from J, the junction kept 3 bases outside the gene matches. As DNA, the CDR3 is TGTGCCAGCAGCCGAAGGGACAGGGACGAGCAGTACTTC. Protein sequence: CASSRRDRDEQYF.

The chain couples TRBV27 to TRBJ2-7, with 7 bases matching TRBD2. This CDR3 comprises 16 residues. After removal of 4 bases from V and 7 bases from J, the junction contained 16 bases not matched to a gene. Per the germline V gene, CDR1 is MNHEY and CDR2 is SMNVEV (reference sequence). CDR3 coding DNA: TGTGCCAGCAGTTCCACCCGTCCTAGCGGCAAAGGGGAGCAGTACTTC. Amino acid sequence: CASSSTRPSGKGEQYF.

V and J are TRBV19 and TRBJ1-5; TRBD1 matches at 7 bases. The CDR3 has 14 residues. CDR1 and CDR2 (germline): LNHDA, SQIVND (reference sequence). V shed 4 bases, J shed 6 bases, and the junction held 6 bases outside the gene matches. The CDR3 region is CASSRPGGSQPQHF. CDR3 nucleotides: TGTGCCAGTAGTAGGCCAGGGGGTAGTCAGCCCCAGCATTTT.

V and J are TRBV10-1 and TRBJ2-5, with D tentatively TRBD1 (7 bases). Germline CDR1 and CDR2: WNHNN and SYGVQD (reference sequence). The CDR3 runs to 15 residues. Trimming removed 5 bases from V and 2 bases from J, with 15 bases in between. CDR3 sequence: CASSPGGTAQETQYF. CDR3 sequence (DNA): TGCGCCAGCAGTCCCGGAGGGACAGCTCAAGAGACCCAGTACTTC.

V gene TRBV5-1 combines with J gene TRBJ1-2, with D unresolved. The CDR3 is made up of 13 amino acids. Trimming stripped 0 bases from V and 3 bases from J, with 6 bases between. CDR1 and CDR2 (germline): SGHRS, YFSETQ. The CDR3 sequence is CASSLVPDYGYTF. The CDR3 nucleotides are TGCGCCAGCAGCTTGGTCCCGGACTATGGCTACACCTTC.

The V and J genes are TRBV9 and TRBJ2-1; TRBD2 matches at 11 bases. The germline V gene encodes CDR1 SGDLS and CDR2 YYNGEE. CDR3 length: 16 amino acids. V lost 4 bases to trimming and J lost 2 bases; unmatched junction nucleotides: 5. CDR3 DNA: TGTGCCAGCAGCCGGGGACTAGCGGAGGCCTACAATGAGCAGTTCTTC. It codes for CASSRGLAEAYNEQFF. The variable domain in full, with the rest retrieved from reference TRBV9 and TRBJ2-1, is DSGVTQTPKHLITATGQRVTLRCSPRSGDLSVYWYQQSLDQGLQFLIQYYNGEERAKGNILERFSAQQFPDLHSELNLSSLELGDSALYFCASSRGLAEAYNEQFFGPGTRLTVL.

In DNA form, the CDR3 reads TGTGCCACTTCCGATGAGCAGTTCTTC. It encodes CATSDEQFF. The rearrangement links TRBV7-9 to TRBJ2-1; no clear D gene. Trimming stripped 10 bases from V and 8 bases from J, with 6 bases between. The CDR3 has 9 residues. Germline loops: CDR1 SEHNR, CDR2 FQNEAQ (reference sequence).

This rearrangement joins TRBV9 to TRBJ2-6, with 7 bases aligning to TRBD1. CDR1 and CDR2 from the germline V gene are SGDLS and YYNGEE. V shed 3 bases and J 1 base; nucleotides not matched to a gene: 7. The CDR3 totals 17 residues. The CDR3 DNA sequence: TGTGCCAGCAGCGCTCGGGACAGCAAATCTGGGGCCAACGTCCTGACTTTC. Encoded protein: CASSARDSKSGANVLTF.

The chain recombines TRBV18 with TRBJ2-1, with TRBD1 matching 12 bases. V lost 3 bases, J lost 8 bases, and 5 bases stayed unmatched. The CDR3 loop spans 15 amino acids. CDR1 is KGHSH and CDR2 is LQKENI in the germline V gene. CDR3 sequence reads: CASSPGTGGVDEQFF. The CDR3 DNA reads as TGTGCCAGCTCACCGGGGACAGGGGGCGTGGATGAGCAGTTCTTC.

The chain uses TRBV12-3 or TRBV12-4 and TRBJ2-7; perhaps TRBD2 as D (5 bases). V dropped 1 base and J dropped 7 bases, with 11 bases sitting between them. The CDR3 consists of 13 residues. The CDR3 reads CASSLGGPGEQYF. The CDR3 DNA follows: TGTGCCAGCAGTTTAGGAGGACCGGGGGAGCAGTACTTC.

This chain links TRBV4-1 with TRBJ1-4; weak D call: TRBD1 (6 bases). Trimming cost V 0 bases and J 8 bases, with 16 bases left between them. The CDR3 sequence is 16 residues long. Germline assignment: CDR1 MGHRA and CDR2 YSYEKL. The CDR3 nucleotides are TGCGCCAGCAGCCAAGATGGTCAGGGGTCGGGGGAAAAACTGTTTTTT. This gives the protein CASSQDGQGSGEKLFF.

The chain recombines TRBV11-1 with TRBJ2-7, with TRBD1 identical over 8 bases. Germline CDR1 is SGHAT and CDR2 is FQDESV (reference sequence). Trimming at V came to 2 bases and at J to 4 bases, leaving 10 bases not matched to a gene. This CDR3 comprises 16 residues. The CDR3 reads CASSLISGTGVYEQYF. In DNA, the CDR3 is TGTGCCAGCAGCTTAATTTCGGGGACAGGAGTTTACGAGCAGTACTTC.